This entry is about one TCR beta chain. Its antigen remains unknown. The V gene end was trimmed by 4 bases and the J gene end by 4 bases; junction bases not matched to a gene: 9. This CDR3 is 16 amino acids long. Germline-derived CDR1 and CDR2 are LNHDA and SQIVND (reference sequence). Method: immunoSEQ multiplex PCR; TCRdb's copy keeps in-frame clones and lacks some. The sample contains some 100,000 clones, around nine tenths of which appear only once. The data derive from a study of T cell responses to AZD1222 COVID-19 vaccine. Study results and caveats: Seropositive AZD1222 recipients at baseline numbered only five or six.

The V gene is TRBV19, the J gene TRBJ1-4, with 7 bases that match TRBD1. The clonotype was recovered from an adult who received the AZD1222 COVID-19 vaccine. The sequences come from peripheral blood, collected 28 days after the second AZD1222 dose. For the CDR3, the DNA is TGTGCCAGTAGTACCTTCGACAGGGCGATTAATGAAAAACTGTTTTTT. Translated: CASSTFDRAINEKLFF.